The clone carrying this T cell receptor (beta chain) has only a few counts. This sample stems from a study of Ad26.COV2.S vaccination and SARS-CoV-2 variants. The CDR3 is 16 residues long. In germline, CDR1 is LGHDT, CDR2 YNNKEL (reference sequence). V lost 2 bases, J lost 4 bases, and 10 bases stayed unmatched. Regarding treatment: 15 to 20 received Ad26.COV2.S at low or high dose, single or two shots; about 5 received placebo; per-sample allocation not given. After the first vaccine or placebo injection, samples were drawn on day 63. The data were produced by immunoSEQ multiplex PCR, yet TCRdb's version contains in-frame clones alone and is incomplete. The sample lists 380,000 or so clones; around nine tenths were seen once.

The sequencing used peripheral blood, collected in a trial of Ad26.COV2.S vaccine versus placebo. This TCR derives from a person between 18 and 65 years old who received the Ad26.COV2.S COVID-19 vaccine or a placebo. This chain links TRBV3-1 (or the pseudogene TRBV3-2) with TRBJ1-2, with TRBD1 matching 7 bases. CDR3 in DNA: TGTGCCAGCAGCCAACTAGCAGGAGGGGGCGTCTATGGCTACACCTTC. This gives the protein CASSQLAGGGVYGYTF.